A selection of T cell receptor beta chains follows, all from one sample in a study of regulatory T cells in long-lasting Graves disease. One entry per CDR3 protein results from TCRdb running MiXCR on the multiplex PCR reads. Of a few hundred thousand distinct CDR3 sequences in the sample, approximately 20% are singletons; the top ten hold roughly a fifth. The material sequenced was peripheral blood mononuclear cells (PBMCs), taken at new diagnosis, from a patient treated with antithyroid drugs. These receptors were collected from a female donor with Graves disease. Both conserved end residues are part of each CDR3. D genes are given only for firm matches. Clone size appears in some rows only: once, few, many, or a class for an expanded clone.

CDR3 DNA: TGTGCCAGTTTTTCAGGAGGCTCTGGAAACACCATATATTTT
CDR3 protein: CASFSGGSGNTIYF
V gene: TRBV19
J gene: TRBJ1-3
clone size: .
D gene: .

CDR3 DNA: TGCAGTGGGTGGGGACTACAAGAGACCCAGTACTTC
CDR3 protein: CSGWGLQETQYF
V gene: TRBV20-1
J gene: TRBJ2-5
clone size: few
D gene: TRBD2

CDR3 DNA: TGTGCCAGCAGCCAAGGGGTAGCGGACCACTACAATGAGCAGTTCTTC
CDR3 protein: CASSQGVADHYNEQFF
V gene: TRBV3-1
J gene: TRBJ2-1
clone size: many
D gene: .

CDR3 DNA: TGTGCCACCAGCCCTAGGGACAGGGGGAACGCATTCTTCTCCTACGAGCAGTACTTC
CDR3 protein: CATSPRDRGNAFFSYEQYF
V gene: TRBV24-1
J gene: TRBJ2-7
clone size: .
D gene: TRBD1

CDR3 DNA: TGTGCCAGCAGGTGGAATTTGGAGCGGGAGCAGTTCTTC
CDR3 protein: CASRWNLEREQFF
V gene: TRBV6-1
J gene: TRBJ2-1
clone size: few
D gene: .

CDR3 DNA: TGTGCCAGCAGCGACAGGGGTGGCTATGGCTACACCTTC
CDR3 protein: CASSDRGGYGYTF
V gene: TRBV7-3
J gene: TRBJ1-2
clone size: many
D gene: TRBD1

CDR3 DNA: TGCAGTGCGGGCCTAGGACTAGCCTCCTCCTACAATGAGCGGTTCTTC
CDR3 protein: CSAGLGLASSYNERFF
V gene: TRBV20-1
J gene: TRBJ2-1
clone size: .
D gene: TRBD2

CDR3 DNA: TGTGCCAGCAGCCAAGATCTGGGAACAGGCCAAGAGACCCAGTACTTC
CDR3 protein: CASSQDLGTGQETQYF
V gene: TRBV3-1
J gene: TRBJ2-5
clone size: many
D gene: .

CDR3 DNA: TGTGCCACCTTCGATAGCGAGAGCCAAGAGACCCAGTACTTC
CDR3 protein: CATFDSESQETQYF
V gene: TRBV6-2/TRBV6-3
J gene: TRBJ2-5
clone size: few
D gene: .

CDR3 DNA: TGCAGTGCCAGAACTCTTGCCACTGAAGCTTTCTTT
CDR3 protein: CSARTLATEAFF
V gene: TRBV20-1
J gene: TRBJ1-1
clone size: many
D gene: .

CDR3 DNA: TGTGCCAGCAGCTTTGGGACAGGGGTCACCGGGGAGCTGTTTTTT
CDR3 protein: CASSFGTGVTGELFF
V gene: TRBV7-3
J gene: TRBJ2-2
clone size: many
D gene: TRBD1

CDR3 DNA: TGTGCCTGGAGTGGTGCGGGAGTTGAGACCCAGTACTTC
CDR3 protein: CAWSGAGVETQYF
V gene: TRBV30
J gene: TRBJ2-5
clone size: many
D gene: TRBD2

CDR3 DNA: TGCAGTGCTAGAGAGAGAGGCGGGCTCTTCCAAGAGACCCAGTACTTC
CDR3 protein: CSARERGGLFQETQYF
V gene: TRBV20-1
J gene: TRBJ2-5
clone size: many
D gene: .

CDR3 DNA: TGTGCCAGCAGTTACTTGATATTCGAGCAGTACTTC
CDR3 protein: CASSYLIFEQYF
V gene: TRBV6-5
J gene: TRBJ2-7
clone size: many
D gene: .

CDR3 DNA: TGCAGCGTCCGGACAGGGGGGAATTCCTACGAGCAGTACTTC
CDR3 protein: CSVRTGGNSYEQYF
V gene: TRBV29-1
J gene: TRBJ2-7
clone size: many
D gene: TRBD1

CDR3 DNA: TGTGCCATCAGTGAGTCCCTTGTCGGGAGGAGCTCCTACGAGCAGTACTTC
CDR3 protein: CAISESLVGRSSYEQYF
V gene: TRBV10-3
J gene: TRBJ2-7
clone size: many
D gene: TRBD2

CDR3 DNA: TGCAGCGTTAATGAGTTAGCAGGTGTGCAGTACTTC
CDR3 protein: CSVNELAGVQYF
V gene: TRBV29-1
J gene: TRBJ2-7
clone size: .
D gene: .

CDR3 DNA: TGTGCCAGCAGCGTGGGACCACAGGGGGCTGAGAACATTCAGTACTTC
CDR3 protein: CASSVGPQGAENIQYF
V gene: TRBV7-9
J gene: TRBJ2-4
clone size: .
D gene: TRBD1

CDR3 DNA: TGTGCCAGCAGTTACTTACTAGCGGAGAAGCAGTACTTC
CDR3 protein: CASSYLLAEKQYF
V gene: TRBV6-2/TRBV6-3
J gene: TRBJ2-7
clone size: many
D gene: TRBD2

CDR3 DNA: TGTGCCAGCGCGCACAGGGACACTGAAGCTTTCTTT
CDR3 protein: CASAHRDTEAFF
V gene: TRBV11-3
J gene: TRBJ1-1
clone size: .
D gene: .

CDR3 DNA: TGTGCCAGCAGCGGTCGTATAGCGACTAAACCAGATACGCAGTATTTT
CDR3 protein: CASSGRIATKPDTQYF
V gene: TRBV9
J gene: TRBJ2-3
clone size: .
D gene: .

CDR3 DNA: TGTGCCAGCAGTTACTCGCAAGGGGACGGCTACACCTTC
CDR3 protein: CASSYSQGDGYTF
V gene: TRBV6-5
J gene: TRBJ1-2
clone size: many
D gene: .

CDR3 DNA: TGTGCCAGCAGCCCGCGGGGGCGGGAGAACACCGGGGAGCTGTTTTTT
CDR3 protein: CASSPRGRENTGELFF
V gene: TRBV9
J gene: TRBJ2-2
clone size: .
D gene: .

CDR3 DNA: TGTGCCAGCAGCCAGGGACTCCTCTACAATGAGCAGTTCTTC
CDR3 protein: CASSQGLLYNEQFF
V gene: TRBV9
J gene: TRBJ2-1
clone size: few
D gene: .

CDR3 DNA: TGTGCCAGTAGTATACGATACAGGGGTACGAGGCAGCCCCAGCATTTT
CDR3 protein: CASSIRYRGTRQPQHF
V gene: TRBV19
J gene: TRBJ1-5
clone size: few
D gene: TRBD1

CDR3 DNA: TGTGCCAGCAGCGTAGCGGGACAGGGGGGTGATGAGCAGTTCTTC
CDR3 protein: CASSVAGQGGDEQFF
V gene: TRBV9
J gene: TRBJ2-1
clone size: many
D gene: TRBD1

CDR3 DNA: TGTGCCAGCAGTCCTTCTACCCGCACAGATACGCAGTATTTT
CDR3 protein: CASSPSTRTDTQYF
V gene: TRBV12-3/TRBV12-4
J gene: TRBJ2-3
clone size: many
D gene: .

CDR3 DNA: TGTGCCAGTAGGCGGGAGGACACAGATACGCAGTATTTT
CDR3 protein: CASRREDTDTQYF
V gene: TRBV19
J gene: TRBJ2-3
clone size: .
D gene: TRBD2

CDR3 DNA: TGTGCCAGCAGCCCCGCGGGGGGAAGGAAAAACGGGGAGCTGTTTTTT
CDR3 protein: CASSPAGGRKNGELFF
V gene: TRBV12-3/TRBV12-4
J gene: TRBJ2-2
clone size: many
D gene: TRBD2

CDR3 DNA: TGTGCCAGTAGTATAGCGGGAGTAGCCAAAAACATTCAGTACTTC
CDR3 protein: CASSIAGVAKNIQYF
V gene: TRBV19
J gene: TRBJ2-4
clone size: .
D gene: .

CDR3 DNA: TGTGCCAGCAGCCCGGGTCGGGAAGTGGACGAGCAGTACTTC
CDR3 protein: CASSPGREVDEQYF
V gene: TRBV2
J gene: TRBJ2-7
clone size: many
D gene: .

CDR3 DNA: TGTGCCAGCAGTCTACTCCAAACTAATGAAAAACTGTTTTTT
CDR3 protein: CASSLLQTNEKLFF
V gene: TRBV28
J gene: TRBJ1-4
clone size: many
D gene: .

CDR3 DNA: TGTGCCAGCAGTCCTAGCGGGAGGGGTGGAGATACGCAGTATTTT
CDR3 protein: CASSPSGRGGDTQYF
V gene: TRBV12-3/TRBV12-4
J gene: TRBJ2-3
clone size: many
D gene: TRBD2

CDR3 DNA: TGTGCCAGCAGCCCCGGACAGGCTACAGGAAACACCATATATTTT
CDR3 protein: CASSPGQATGNTIYF
V gene: TRBV14
J gene: TRBJ1-3
clone size: .
D gene: TRBD1

CDR3 DNA: TGTGCCAGCAGCTCACAGGGGGCGCAGCCTGGGGCCAACGTCCTGACTTTC
CDR3 protein: CASSSQGAQPGANVLTF
V gene: TRBV7-6
J gene: TRBJ2-6
clone size: many
D gene: TRBD1

CDR3 DNA: TGTGCCACCTCCCCCGGGGGCGAGGGGTTCGGAGAGACCCAGTACTTC
CDR3 protein: CATSPGGEGFGETQYF
V gene: TRBV24-1
J gene: TRBJ2-5
clone size: many
D gene: .

CDR3 DNA: TGTGCCAGCAGCTTAGAGGAGTGGGGTGGCTACACCTTC
CDR3 protein: CASSLEEWGGYTF
V gene: TRBV7-9
J gene: TRBJ1-2
clone size: many
D gene: .

CDR3 DNA: TGTGCCAGCAGCCCCTGGGGACTCCAACCCTACGAGCAGTACTTC
CDR3 protein: CASSPWGLQPYEQYF
V gene: TRBV11-3
J gene: TRBJ2-7
clone size: .
D gene: .

CDR3 DNA: TGTGCCATCAGGCTCCAGGGGGACACTGAAGCTTTCTTT
CDR3 protein: CAIRLQGDTEAFF
V gene: TRBV10-3
J gene: TRBJ1-1
clone size: many
D gene: TRBD1

CDR3 DNA: TGCAGTGCTAGAGATCCGAGCGGGAGGGACAATGAGCAGTTCTTC
CDR3 protein: CSARDPSGRDNEQFF
V gene: TRBV20-1
J gene: TRBJ2-1
clone size: many
D gene: TRBD2

CDR3 DNA: TGTGCCAGCAGCCAGGGAGGGTTAGGACGGGGCGAGCAGTTCTTC
CDR3 protein: CASSQGGLGRGEQFF
V gene: TRBV7-9
J gene: TRBJ2-1
clone size: many
D gene: TRBD2